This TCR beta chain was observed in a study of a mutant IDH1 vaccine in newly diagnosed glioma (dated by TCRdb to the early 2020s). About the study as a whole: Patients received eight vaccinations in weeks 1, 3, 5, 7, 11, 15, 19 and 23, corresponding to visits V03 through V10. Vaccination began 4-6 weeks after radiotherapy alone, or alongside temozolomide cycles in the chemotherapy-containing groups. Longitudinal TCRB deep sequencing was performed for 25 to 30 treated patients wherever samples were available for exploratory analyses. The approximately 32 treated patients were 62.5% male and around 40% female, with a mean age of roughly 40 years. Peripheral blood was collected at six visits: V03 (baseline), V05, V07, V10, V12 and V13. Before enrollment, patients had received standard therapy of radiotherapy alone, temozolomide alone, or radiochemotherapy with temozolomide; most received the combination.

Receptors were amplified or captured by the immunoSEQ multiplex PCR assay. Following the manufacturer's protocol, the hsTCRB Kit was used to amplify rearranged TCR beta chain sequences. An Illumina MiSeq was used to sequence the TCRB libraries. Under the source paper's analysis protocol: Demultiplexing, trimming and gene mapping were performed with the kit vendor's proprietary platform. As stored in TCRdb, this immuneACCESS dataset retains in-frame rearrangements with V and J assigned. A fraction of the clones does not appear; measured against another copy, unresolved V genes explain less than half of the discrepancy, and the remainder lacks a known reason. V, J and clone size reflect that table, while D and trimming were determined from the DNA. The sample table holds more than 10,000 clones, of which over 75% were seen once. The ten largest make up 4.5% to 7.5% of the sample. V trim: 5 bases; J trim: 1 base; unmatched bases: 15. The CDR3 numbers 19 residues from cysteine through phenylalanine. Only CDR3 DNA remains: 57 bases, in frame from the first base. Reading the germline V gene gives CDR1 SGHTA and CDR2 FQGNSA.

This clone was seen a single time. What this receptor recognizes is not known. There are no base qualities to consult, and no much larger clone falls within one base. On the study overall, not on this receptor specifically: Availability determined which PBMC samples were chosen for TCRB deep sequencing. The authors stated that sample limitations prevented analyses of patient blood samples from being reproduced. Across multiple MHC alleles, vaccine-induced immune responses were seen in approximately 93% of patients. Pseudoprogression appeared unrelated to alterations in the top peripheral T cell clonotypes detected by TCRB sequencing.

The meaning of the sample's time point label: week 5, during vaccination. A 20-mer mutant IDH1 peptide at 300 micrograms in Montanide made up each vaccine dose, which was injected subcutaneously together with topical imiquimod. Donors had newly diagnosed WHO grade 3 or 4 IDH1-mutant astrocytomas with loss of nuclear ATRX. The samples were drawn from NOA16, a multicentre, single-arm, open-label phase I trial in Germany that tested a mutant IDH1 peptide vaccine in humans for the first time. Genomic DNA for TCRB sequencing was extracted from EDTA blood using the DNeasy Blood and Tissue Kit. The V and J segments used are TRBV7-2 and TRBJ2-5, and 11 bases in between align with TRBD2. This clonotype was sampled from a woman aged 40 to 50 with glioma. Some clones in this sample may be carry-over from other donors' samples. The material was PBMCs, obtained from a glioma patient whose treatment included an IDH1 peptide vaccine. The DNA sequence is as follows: TGTGCCAGCAGCATTAGGGGGCTGGCTAGCGGGAGGACCCAAGAGACCCAGTACTTC. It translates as CASSIRGLASGRTQETQYF.